Shown below are 8 T cell receptor beta chains from a single sample sequenced in a study of T cell responses to AZD1222 COVID-19 vaccine. Libraries were prepared by immunoSEQ multiplex PCR; TCRdb keeps only in-frame clonotypes and omits some of them. The table lists 140,000 to 150,000 clones, 80% to 95% of them singletons. The specimen comprised peripheral blood, sampled on day 0 of AZD1222 vaccination. The receptors were gathered from an adult in good health.

This chain joins TRBV3-1 (or the pseudogene TRBV3-2) and TRBJ1-2; D is possibly TRBD1 (5 bases). The CDR3 consists of 14 residues. Trimming took off 0 bases at V and 8 bases at J, with 13 bases between the two ends. The germline CDR1 and CDR2 sequences are LGHDT and YNNKEL (reference sequence). CDR3 sequence: CASSQDRRAWGYTF. The CDR3 DNA reads as TGTGCCAGCAGCCAAGATCGCAGGGCTTGGGGCTACACCTTC.

The chain has TRBV2 and TRBJ2-1; D is perhaps TRBD2 (6 bases). CDR3 length: 13 amino acids. Per the germline V gene, CDR1 is SNHLY and CDR2 is FYNNEI. The V end lost 9 bases, the J end lost 1 base, and 10 bases lay between the germline ends. DNA for the CDR3: TGTGCCAGAGAAGCGGGTTCCTACAATGAGCAGTTCTTC. It yields the protein CAREAGSYNEQFF.

V usage is TRBV4-1 and J usage is TRBJ1-2; 8 bases fit TRBD1. Losses at the gene ends were 2 bases for V and 8 bases for J; bases not matched to a gene: 10. The CDR3 totals 15 residues. Germline V gene data show CDR1 as MGHRA and CDR2 as YSYEKL. The CDR3 loop is CASSQLMDRARGYTF. CDR3 coding DNA: TGCGCCAGCAGCCAACTCATGGACAGGGCTCGGGGCTACACCTTC.

The chain couples TRBV9 to TRBJ2-2; the D gene could be TRBD1 or TRBD2 (5 bases each). There are 17 residues in the CDR3. The V gene lost 4 bases and the J gene lost 5 bases, with 21 bases spanning the gap. Per the germline V gene, CDR1 is SGDLS and CDR2 is YYNGEE. CDR3 sequence reads: CASSPHRGRIGTGELFF. The DNA of the CDR3 is TGTGCCAGCAGCCCCCACCGGGGACGGATTGGGACCGGGGAGCTGTTTTTT.

V and J are TRBV6-2 or TRBV6-3 and TRBJ2-5; 10 bases map to TRBD2. Germline V gene lookup returns CDR1 MNHEY and CDR2 SVGEGT. This CDR3 is built from 16 residues. J was trimmed by 6 bases and V by 5 bases; bases with no gene match: 12. The CDR3 is CASSNRAGGPPKTQYF. The CDR3 DNA reads TGTGCCAGCAGTAACAGAGCGGGAGGGCCACCGAAGACCCAGTACTTC.

The CDR3, as DNA: TGTGCCAGTAGTATAGATCGCCGGGGCGGGAGCACCGGGGAGCTGTTTTTT. This sequence encodes CASSIDRRGGSTGELFF. The rearrangement uses TRBV19 and TRBJ2-2, with 7 bases fitting TRBD2. Germline V CDR1 and CDR2: LNHDA, SQIVND (reference sequence). CDR3 size: 17 residues. Trimming took 0 bases from V and 4 from J; bases not matched to a gene: 8.

This clone was seen a handful of times. The CDR3 DNA is TGTGCCAGCAGCCTTCAGGGACTAGCGGGAGGCGAGCAGTACTTC. It translates to CASSLQGLAGGEQYF. The chain has TRBV7-2 and TRBJ2-7; 15 bases are shared with TRBD2. J lost 6 bases, V lost 5 bases, and 5 bases had no gene match. Germline CDR1 and CDR2: SGHTA and FQGNSA. CDR3 length: 15 residues.

The V gene is TRBV5-1, the J gene TRBJ1-2; D is ambiguous. The V gene's germline CDR1 is SGHRS and CDR2 YFSETQ. The V end lost 0 bases, the J end lost 3 bases, and 6 bases lay between the germline ends. CDR3 length: 13 residues. The CDR3 coding sequence is TGCGCCAGCAGCTTGGGTGGGGACTATGGCTACACCTTC. It yields the protein CASSLGGDYGYTF. The variable domain in full, completed from reference TRBV5-1 and TRBJ1-2, reads KAGVTQTPRYLIKTRGQQVTLSCSPISGHRSVSWYQQTPGQGLQFLFEYFSETQRNKGNFPGRFSGRQFSNSRSEMNVSTLELGDSALYLCASSLGGDYGYTFGSGTRLTVV.